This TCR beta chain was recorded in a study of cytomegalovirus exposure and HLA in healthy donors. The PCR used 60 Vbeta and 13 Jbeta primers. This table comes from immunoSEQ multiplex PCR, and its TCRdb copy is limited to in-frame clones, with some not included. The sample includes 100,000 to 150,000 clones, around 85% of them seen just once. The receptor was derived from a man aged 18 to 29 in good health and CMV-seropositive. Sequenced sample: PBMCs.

The CDR3 sequence is CATSRDAGAGTGELFF. The CDR3 nucleotides are TGTGCCACCAGCAGAGATGCAGGGGCCGGTACCGGGGAGCTGTTTTTT. The chain uses TRBV15 and TRBJ2-2, with D perhaps matching TRBD1 (6 bases). This CDR3 comprises 16 residues. CDR1 and CDR2 (germline): LNHNV, YYDKDF (reference sequence). Trimming stripped 0 bases from V and 5 bases from J, with 13 bases between.